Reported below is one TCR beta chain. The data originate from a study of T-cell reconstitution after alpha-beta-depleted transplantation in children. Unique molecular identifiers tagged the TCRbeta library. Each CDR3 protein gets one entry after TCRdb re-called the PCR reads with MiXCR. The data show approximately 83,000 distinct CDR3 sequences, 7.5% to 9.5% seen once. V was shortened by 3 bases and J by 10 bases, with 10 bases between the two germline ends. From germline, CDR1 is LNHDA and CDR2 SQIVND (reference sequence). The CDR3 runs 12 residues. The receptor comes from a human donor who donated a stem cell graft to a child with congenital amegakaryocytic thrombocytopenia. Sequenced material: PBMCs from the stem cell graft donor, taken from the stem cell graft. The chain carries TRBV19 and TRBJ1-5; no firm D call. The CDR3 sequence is CASSIAGGPQHF. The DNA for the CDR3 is TGTGCCAGTAGTATCGCCGGAGGTCCCCAGCATTTT. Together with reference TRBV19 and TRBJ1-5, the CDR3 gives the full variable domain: DGGITQSPKYLFRKEGQNVTLSCEQNLNHDAMYWYRQDPGQGLRLIYYSQIVNDFQKGDIAEGYSVSREKKESFPLTVTSAQKNPTAFYLCASSIAGGPQHFGDGTRLSIL.